What follows are 25 T cell receptor beta chains derived from one specimen sequenced in a study of cytomegalovirus exposure and HLA in healthy donors. The primer mix had 60 Vbeta and 13 Jbeta primers. Only in-frame clones appear in the TCRdb table, and some are missing; sequencing was by immunoSEQ multiplex PCR. The sample contains roughly 120,000 clones, around 79% of which appear only once. The sequenced sample consisted of PBMCs. These receptor sequences come from a woman between 25 and 40 years old in good health and CMV-seropositive.

The chain employs TRBV4-1 and TRBJ1-2; D might be TRBD1 (5 bases). CDR3 length: 17 residues. CDR1 and CDR2 (germline): MGHRA, YSYEKL. Trimming took 4 bases from V and 2 from J, leaving 20 bases between them. This chain's CDR3 is CASSRGGQGLRNYGYTF. The CDR3, as DNA: TGCGCCAGCAGCCGGGGAGGGCAGGGACTTAGAAACTATGGCTACACCTTC.

The chain has TRBV5-4 and TRBJ1-1; TRBD1 matches at 9 bases. Germline CDR1 and CDR2: SGHNT and YYREEE (reference sequence). The J segment lost 4 bases and the V segment lost 4 bases, leaving 11 bases of the junction unmatched. This CDR3 is built from 16 residues. The CDR3 DNA follows: TGTGCCAGCAGCCCTCGACAGGGGGAACTCAGCACTGAAGCTTTCTTT. Protein: CASSPRQGELSTEAFF.

This clone has only a few counts. J is TRBJ1-2 and V is TRBV10-3, with 7 bases lining up with TRBD1. The germline V gene has CDR1 ENHRY and CDR2 SYGVKD. This CDR3 has 12 amino acids. J gave up 8 bases and V 4 bases, and 4 bases lay outside the gene matches. CDR3 DNA sequence: TGTGCCATCAGTGCTGGGGACAGCGGCTACACCTTC. This encodes CAISAGDSGYTF.

In its sample, this clone was seen once. This chain joins TRBV4-1 and TRBJ2-7; 7 nucleotides align to TRBD1. The J segment lost 7 bases and the V segment lost 1 base, leaving 10 bases of the junction unmatched. CDR3 size: 15 residues. Germline V gene data show CDR1 as MGHRA and CDR2 as YSYEKL. CDR3 DNA sequence: TGCGCCAGCAGCCAAGGTAACAGGGGTGCTGGGGAGCAGTACTTC. Translating it yields CASSQGNRGAGEQYF.

This clone was seen more than once but under ten times. V usage is TRBV4-2 and J usage is TRBJ1-1, with 10 bases aligning to TRBD1. Germline assignment: CDR1 LGHNA and CDR2 YNFKEQ. This CDR3 has 20 residues. V shed 1 base and J 1 base; nucleotides not matched to a gene: 15. The CDR3 DNA follows: TGTGCCAGCAGCCAAGTCCCGGGACAGGGGCCCAGAAAGGGGAACACTGAAGCTTTCTTT. Translating it yields CASSQVPGQGPRKGNTEAFF.

J is TRBJ2-2 and V is TRBV18; TRBD1 matches 10 bases. Losses at the gene ends were 4 bases for V and 3 bases for J; bases not matched to a gene: 2. The CDR3 runs 15 residues. The V gene's germline CDR1 is KGHSH and CDR2 LQKENI. CDR3 DNA sequence: TGTGCCAGCTCACTCGGACAGGGGGACACCGGGGAGCTGTTTTTT. Translating gives CASSLGQGDTGELFF. Based on the CDR3 plus reference TRBV18 and TRBJ2-2, the full variable domain is NAGVMQNPRHLVRRRGQEARLRCSPMKGHSHVYWYRQLPEEGLKFMVYLQKENIIDESGMPKERFSAEFPKEGPSILRIQQVVRGDSAAYFCASSLGQGDTGELFFGEGSRLTVL.

V is TRBV4-1 and J is TRBJ2-1, with D possibly matching TRBD1 (5 bases). Trimming took off 0 bases at V and 3 bases at J, with 15 bases between the two ends. Looked up from germline, CDR1 is MGHRA and CDR2 is YSYEKL. This CDR3 comprises 17 residues. Here the CDR3 reads CASSQDLGASGYNEQFF. CDR3 DNA: TGCGCCAGCAGCCAAGATTTAGGGGCCAGTGGCTACAATGAGCAGTTCTTC.

The chain combines TRBV5-1 with TRBJ2-1; 11 bases are shared with TRBD2. Germline V gene sequence: CDR1 SGHRS, CDR2 YFSETQ. This CDR3 is 15 amino acids long. With 5 bases clipped from V and 10 bases from J, the junction kept 11 bases outside the gene matches. The CDR3 nucleotides read TGCGCCAGCAGTTGGGGACTAGCGGTCGGGGGAGAGCAGTTCTTC. Protein sequence: CASSWGLAVGGEQFF.

The chain employs TRBV4-3 and TRBJ2-1; D is possibly TRBD1 (6 bases). CDR1 and CDR2 from the germline V gene are LGHNA and YSLEER. V lost 0 bases to trimming and J lost 6 bases, with 12 bases between them. The CDR3 covers 15 residues. The DNA for the CDR3 is TGCGCCAGCAGCCAAGAAGCCCAGGGGCCCAATGAGCAGTTCTTC. The encoded protein is CASSQEAQGPNEQFF.

This clone was found once. The V call is TRBV18, the J call TRBJ1-1; TRBD1 agrees at 9 bases. Germline-derived CDR1 and CDR2 are KGHSH and LQKENI. V lost 4 bases and J lost 1; bases outside the gene matches: 4. The CDR3 contains 15 residues. CDR3 coding DNA: TGTGCCAGCTCACGTCAGGGACAGGGGAACACTGAAGCTTTCTTT. Protein sequence: CASSRQGQGNTEAFF.

The CDR3 loop is CASTPLGAGNEKLFF. The CDR3 DNA is TGTGCCAGTACCCCTCTGGGGGCCGGTAATGAAAAACTGTTTTTT. The rearrangement joins TRBV19 to TRBJ1-4, with a weak D call TRBD1 (6 bases). The CDR3 is 15 amino acids. Per germline, CDR1 LNHDA and CDR2 SQIVND (reference sequence). Trimming removed 7 bases at V and 4 bases at J, with 16 bases between.

The chain carries TRBV10-3 and TRBJ2-3; 10 bases match TRBD2. The CDR3 covers 15 residues. V shed 4 bases, J shed 2 bases, and the junction held 3 bases outside the gene matches. Germline V gives CDR1 ENHRY, CDR2 SYGVKD. This CDR3 reads CAISVLAGNTDTQYF. As DNA, the CDR3 is TGTGCCATCAGTGTACTAGCGGGGAACACAGATACGCAGTATTTT.

This clone was found once. The V call is TRBV18, the J call TRBJ2-4, with a tentative D call TRBD2 (6 bases). V was shortened by 6 bases and J by 9 bases, with 24 bases between the two germline ends. Germline V CDR1 and CDR2: KGHSH, LQKENI. The CDR3 runs 16 residues. The CDR3 spells CASSRGPGGDGGIQYF. Written as DNA, the CDR3 is TGTGCCAGCTCCCGAGGTCCTGGCGGGGATGGGGGCATTCAGTACTTC.

This chain links TRBV10-3 with TRBJ2-5, with TRBD2 matching 13 bases. V dropped 2 bases and J dropped 9; count of bases not matched to a gene: 6. The CDR3 has 15 residues. CDR1 ENHRY and CDR2 SYGVKD come from the germline V gene. The CDR3: CAISERTSGGGAQYF. CDR3 sequence (DNA): TGTGCCATCAGTGAGAGGACTAGCGGGGGTGGGGCCCAGTACTTC.

This rearrangement joins TRBV12-5 to TRBJ2-3, with D maybe TRBD1 (6 bases). V lost 5 bases and J 6 bases, leaving 15 bases between the germline ends. Germline values: CDR1 LGHNT, CDR2 FRNRAP. CDR3 length: 14 amino acids. CDR3 sequence reads: CASGPQGYRDTQYF. In DNA, the CDR3 is TGTGCTAGTGGTCCACAGGGTTACAGGGATACGCAGTATTTT.

The CDR3, as DNA: TGTGCCAGTAGTCCAGGGACAGTTAACACCGGGGAGCTGTTTTTT. Its protein is CASSPGTVNTGELFF. The gene calls are TRBV19 and TRBJ2-2, with TRBD1 matching over 7 bases. There are 15 residues in the CDR3. The germline gives CDR1 LNHDA, CDR2 SQIVND (reference sequence). With V trimmed by 5 bases and J by 2 bases, 5 bases remained unmatched.

Note on this clone: Sequence at one end of the junction differs from germline and may be a read error. The rearrangement links TRBV7-9 to TRBJ2-1, with 8 positions matching TRBD2. CDR1 and CDR2 (germline): SEHNR, FQNEAQ (reference sequence). The CDR3 has 17 amino acids. This CDR3 is CSSTPSSERGPEAEQFF. The CDR3 nucleotides are TGTTCCAGCACCCCGTCGTCCGAGCGGGGGCCCGAAGCGGAGCAGTTCTTC.

The V gene is TRBV30, the J gene TRBJ1-3; TRBD1 matches at 10 bases. This CDR3 spans 15 amino acids. J was trimmed by 2 bases and V by 2 bases; bases with no gene match: 3. Germline-derived CDR1 and CDR2 are GTSNPN and SVGIG (reference sequence). In DNA, the CDR3 is TGTGCCTGGAGTCGACAGGGGGCGGCTGGAAACACCATATATTTT. This codes for CAWSRQGAAGNTIYF. Variable domain in full (rest from reference TRBV30 and TRBJ1-3): SQTIHQWPATLVQPVGSPLSLECTVEGTSNPNLYWYRQAAGRGLQLLFYSVGIGQISSEVPQNLSASRPQDRQFILSSKKLLLSDSGFYLCAWSRQGAAGNTIYFGEGSWLTVV.

The chain is built from TRBV11-3 and TRBJ2-1; 8 bases are shared with TRBD1. There are 16 residues in the CDR3. Germline values: CDR1 SGHNT, CDR2 YENEEA. The V gene end was trimmed by 5 bases and the J gene end by 6 bases; junction bases not matched to a gene: 12. CDR3 in DNA: TGTGCCAGCAGCGCAAGACAGGGGTTGTCGTCCAATGAGCAGTTCTTC. Its translation: CASSARQGLSSNEQFF.

The chain recombines TRBV5-4 with TRBJ2-2, with a tentative D call TRBD2 (6 bases). CDR3 length equals 18 residues. Germline V lookup: CDR1 SGHNT, CDR2 YYREEE (reference sequence). V lost 5 bases and J 5 bases, leaving 25 bases between the germline ends. The CDR3 DNA sequence: TGTGCCAGCAGGCATGGCCGGGACTCGAGTATAGCTACCGGGGAGCTGTTTTTT. Amino acid sequence: CASRHGRDSSIATGELFF.

The sample holds a few counts of this clone. The CDR3 DNA follows: TGCAGCGTGAATCACAGGGCTGGTGACTATGGCTACACCTTC. The encoded protein is CSVNHRAGDYGYTF. The chain uses TRBV29-1 and TRBJ1-2, with D possibly being TRBD1 (6 bases). The CDR3 length is 14 residues. Per germline, CDR1 SQVTM and CDR2 ANQGSEA. V lost 6 bases, J lost 3 bases, and 17 bases lay in between.

This clone was found a few times. The gene calls are TRBV28 and TRBJ1-6, with 10 bases identical to TRBD1. Trimming took 3 bases from V and 14 from J; bases not matched to a gene: 7. Germline V gives CDR1 MDHEN, CDR2 SYDVKM. This CDR3 has 14 amino acids. The chain's CDR3 is CASSFQQDRGSLHF. The CDR3 DNA reads as TGTGCCAGCAGTTTCCAACAGGACAGGGGGTCCCTCCACTTT. The entire variable domain, with the rest obtained from reference TRBV28 and TRBJ1-6, is as follows: DVKVTQSSRYLVKRTGEKVFLECVQDMDHENMFWYRQDPGLGLRLIYFSYDVKMKEKGDIPEGYSVSREKKERFSLILESASTNQTSMYLCASSFQQDRGSLHFGNGTRLTVT.

V is TRBV28 and J is TRBJ1-4, with D possibly matching TRBD1 (5 bases). The V end was cut by 7 bases, the J end by 7 bases, with 22 bases between. Per the germline V gene, CDR1 is MDHEN and CDR2 is SYDVKM. CDR3 length: 16 residues. The CDR3 bases are TGTGCCAGCACCCTTGCGTTGGGGCGAATGGGTGAAAAACTGTTTTTT. Translated: CASTLALGRMGEKLFF.

This chain links TRBV5-1 with TRBJ2-2, with D uncertain. CDR1 is SGHRS, CDR2 YFSETQ, per germline. The V gene lost 5 bases and the J gene lost 4 bases, with 9 bases spanning the gap. CDR3 length: 13 amino acids. The CDR3 DNA is TGCGCCAGCAGTTGGTCGGGCACCGGGGAGCTGTTTTTT. Translating gives CASSWSGTGELFF.

The gene calls are TRBV6-1 and TRBJ2-3, with TRBD2 identical over 7 bases. The J segment lost 4 bases and the V segment lost 7 bases, leaving 5 bases of the junction unmatched. This CDR3 is built from 13 residues. CDR1 is MNHNS and CDR2 is SASEGT in the germline V gene. The CDR3 region has the DNA TGTGCCAGCAAACGACTAGCATCAGATACGCAGTATTTT. This codes for CASKRLASDTQYF.